This T cell receptor (beta chain) was documented in a study of T cells in localized non-small cell lung cancer. Study-wide results and limits: Heterogeneity stays possible, as sequencing covered only one tumor region.

With respect to this clone: Its antigen is not identified.

This CDR3 region has 11 residues. The germline V gene has CDR1 SGHAT and CDR2 FQNNGV. V shed 3 bases and J shed 5 bases, with 5 bases lying between them. Sequencing used immunoSEQ multiplex PCR; TCRdb keeps in-frame clones, though not all of them. The sample has around 140,000 clones, 80% to 90% seen once; the top ten hold around 1.8%. V and J are TRBV11-2 and TRBJ2-7, with unresolved D. The clonotype comes from a female donor of 60 years or more with stage I lung adenocarcinoma. This specimen was peripheral blood, taken before any cancer treatment. The DNA for the CDR3 is TGTGCCAGCAGCTTGAGTCACGAGCAGTACTTC. Translated, it gives CASSLSHEQYF.